The 29 T cell receptor beta chains listed next were all sequenced from one sample in a study of T cell changes during pregnancy in multiple sclerosis. Assay used: immunoSEQ multiplex PCR; TCRdb lists only in-frame clones, some missing. Of just over 55,000 clones listed, 85% to 95% were seen once; the top ten hold approximately 3.8%. This specimen was peripheral blood, taken after pregnancy. All receptors derive from a female donor in good health, enrolled as a control in a pregnancy study.

The V gene is TRBV6-5, the J gene TRBJ1-2; the D gene is possibly TRBD1 (5 bases). The germline V gene encodes CDR1 MNHEY and CDR2 SVGAGI. Trimming left V 2 bases short and J 6 bases short, with 13 bases between. The CDR3 has 14 amino acids. The CDR3 sequence: CASSYRGRVDGYTF. Written as DNA, the CDR3 is TGTGCCAGCAGTTACCGAGGCAGGGTTGATGGCTACACCTTC.

This chain links TRBV15 with TRBJ1-3; D remains unclear. CDR1 LNHNV and CDR2 YYDKDF come from the germline V gene (reference sequence). There are 15 residues in the CDR3. The V end lost 5 bases, the J end lost 8 bases, and 19 bases lay between the germline ends. CDR3: CATSRDEGSGYTIYF. CDR3 nucleotide sequence: TGTGCCACCAGCCGTGACGAGGGAAGCGGATACACCATATATTTT. Full variable domain (remainder filled in from reference TRBV15 and TRBJ1-3): DAMVIQNPRYQVTQFGKPVTLSCSQTLNHNVMYWYQQKSSQAPKLLFHYYDKDFNNEADTPDNFQSRRPNTSFCFLDIRSPGLGDTAMYLCATSRDEGSGYTIYFGEGSWLTVV.

This clone showed up just a few times. The chain carries TRBV7-2 and TRBJ1-2, with 9 bases that match TRBD1. Germline V gene data show CDR1 as SGHTA and CDR2 as FQGNSA. The CDR3 contains 15 residues. The V gene end was trimmed by 4 bases and the J gene end by 6 bases; junction bases not matched to a gene: 9. CDR3: CASSSDSGTGNGYTF. CDR3 nucleotide sequence: TGTGCCAGCAGCTCCGATTCCGGGACAGGGAATGGCTACACCTTC.

This clone was found once. This rearrangement joins TRBV15 to TRBJ2-1, with 12 bases matching TRBD2. The trim removed 2 bases at V and 4 bases at J, leaving 6 bases unmatched. This CDR3 region has 17 residues. Germline CDR1 is LNHNV and CDR2 is YYDKDF (reference sequence). The DNA of the CDR3 is TGTGCCACCAGCAGAATAGGGACTAGCGGGCTTTACAATGAGCAGTTCTTC. As protein: CATSRIGTSGLYNEQFF.

The chain couples TRBV18 to TRBJ1-1; a possible D gene is TRBD1 (6 bases). Trimming removed 6 bases at V and 2 bases at J, with 16 bases between. The CDR3 extends over 15 amino acids. Germline V gene lookup returns CDR1 KGHSH and CDR2 LQKENI. Written as DNA, the CDR3 is TGTGCCAGCTCCCTCCAGGGACACTCCAACACTGAAGCTTTCTTT. This gives the protein CASSLQGHSNTEAFF. The whole variable domain, remainder taken from reference TRBV18 and TRBJ1-1, is NAGVMQNPRHLVRRRGQEARLRCSPMKGHSHVYWYRQLPEEGLKFMVYLQKENIIDESGMPKERFSAEFPKEGPSILRIQQVVRGDSAAYFCASSLQGHSNTEAFFGQGTRLTVV.

The rearrangement joins TRBV6-6 to TRBJ1-5; D is undetermined. The CDR3 consists of 12 residues. Trimming shortened V by 6 bases and J by 5 bases, and 8 bases separated the two germline ends. Germline V gene data show CDR1 as MNHNY and CDR2 as SVGAGI (reference sequence). CDR3 nucleotides: TGTGCCAGCAGCCCCGGAGATCAGCCCCAGCATTTT. This gives the protein CASSPGDQPQHF.

The rearrangement links TRBV19 to TRBJ1-4; D is perhaps TRBD1 (5 bases). Germline V gene data show CDR1 as LNHDA and CDR2 as SQIVND (reference sequence). The CDR3 loop spans 15 amino acids. Deletions cut 5 bases from V and 2 bases from J, with 12 bases between. CDR3 bases: TGTGCCAGTAGTGGTAGGGGCAAGACTAATGAAAAACTGTTTTTT. Protein product: CASSGRGKTNEKLFF.

CDR3: CASSPSTGNEQFF. CDR3 DNA: TGTGCCAGCAGCCCCTCGACAGGGAATGAGCAGTTCTTC. The chain combines TRBV6-6 with TRBJ2-1, with 7 bases fitting TRBD1. Germline V gives CDR1 MNHNY, CDR2 SVGAGI (reference sequence). The CDR3 sequence is 13 residues long. V lost 6 bases, J lost 7 bases, and 6 bases stayed unmatched.

The chain recombines TRBV18 with TRBJ1-1; 7 nucleotides match TRBD1. The CDR3 sequence is 13 residues long. Germline loops: CDR1 KGHSH, CDR2 LQKENI. The trim removed 3 bases at V and 3 bases at J, leaving 1 base unmatched. The chain's CDR3 is CASSPTGDTEAFF. The CDR3 DNA is TGTGCCAGCTCACCTACAGGGGACACTGAAGCTTTCTTT.

The rearrangement links TRBV2 to TRBJ1-4; no clear D. V was shortened by 7 bases and J by 8 bases, with 14 bases between the two germline ends. The germline V gene encodes CDR1 SNHLY and CDR2 FYNNEI. The CDR3 length is 13 residues. The CDR3 protein is CASIGERGEKLFF. CDR3 bases: TGTGCCAGCATCGGAGAAAGAGGGGAAAAACTGTTTTTT.

The chain recombines TRBV4-3 with TRBJ2-1; TRBD1 is a possible D gene (6 bases). The V gene's germline CDR1 is LGHNA and CDR2 YSLEER. V dropped 4 bases and J dropped 0 bases, with 10 bases sitting between them. This CDR3 contains 15 residues. The CDR3: CASSPTGYSYNEQFF. CDR3 in DNA: TGCGCCAGCAGCCCCACAGGGTACTCCTACAATGAGCAGTTCTTC.

The J gene is TRBJ2-2, the V gene TRBV9; D is undetermined. The CDR3 consists of 14 residues. In germline, CDR1 is SGDLS, CDR2 YYNGEE. The V and J ends lost 2 bases and 6 bases respectively, with 11 bases between them. DNA for the CDR3: TGTGCCAGCAGCGTGACCGACACAGCCGGGGAGCTGTTTTTT. Protein: CASSVTDTAGELFF.

The J gene is TRBJ2-5, the V gene TRBV10-3; TRBD2 agrees at 11 bases. Per germline, CDR1 ENHRY and CDR2 SYGVKD. CDR3 length: 16 amino acids. After removal of 3 bases from V and 2 bases from J, the junction contained 5 bases not matched to a gene. The CDR3 nucleotides are TGTGCCATCAGTGAAGGTAGCGGGAGGGTGCAAGAGACCCAGTACTTC. Amino acid sequence: CAISEGSGRVQETQYF.

The chain couples TRBV30 to TRBJ1-3; no definite D call. CDR3 length equals 12 residues. The V gene lost 0 bases and the J gene lost 4 bases, with 4 bases spanning the gap. CDR1 GTSNPN and CDR2 SVGIG come from the germline V gene (reference sequence). The CDR3 DNA follows: TGTGCCTGGAGTGTACTCGGAAACACCATATATTTT. Its translation: CAWSVLGNTIYF.

The V gene is TRBV9, the J gene TRBJ2-3, with TRBD2 identical over 10 bases. Germline CDR1 is SGDLS and CDR2 is YYNGEE. V dropped 0 bases and J dropped 5; count of bases not matched to a gene: 0. The CDR3 contains 14 residues. CDR3 protein: CASSVEREGDTQYF. DNA for the CDR3: TGTGCCAGCAGCGTAGAGCGGGAGGGAGATACGCAGTATTTT.

This chain links TRBV4-2 with TRBJ1-1, with D possibly matching TRBD1 (5 bases). Germline V gene data show CDR1 as LGHNA and CDR2 as YNFKEQ. This CDR3 spans 15 amino acids. V was trimmed by 2 bases and J by 1 base, leaving 11 bases between them. The CDR3 nucleotides read TGTGCCAGCAGCCAACTGTTGACAGCGAACACTGAAGCTTTCTTT. This translates into CASSQLLTANTEAFF.

V gene TRBV11-2 combines with J gene TRBJ2-1, with D unresolved. The V and J ends lost 1 base and 0 bases respectively, with 4 bases between them. This CDR3 contains 14 residues. From germline, CDR1 is SGHAT and CDR2 FQNNGV. The CDR3 DNA reads TGTGCCAGCAGCTTAGCGAGCTCCTACAATGAGCAGTTCTTC. Translation gives CASSLASSYNEQFF.

V and J are TRBV6-5 and TRBJ2-2, with D tentatively TRBD2 (7 bases). V shed 5 bases and J shed 6 bases, with 10 bases lying between them. CDR1 and CDR2 from the germline V gene are MNHEY and SVGAGI. The CDR3 consists of 13 residues. The CDR3 spells CASSRGASGELFF. CDR3 DNA sequence: TGTGCCAGCAGTCGGGGGGCATCCGGGGAGCTGTTTTTT.

The chain recombines TRBV9 with TRBJ1-1; TRBD1 agrees at 7 bases. The CDR3 is made up of 15 amino acids. J was trimmed by 1 base and V by 3 bases; bases with no gene match: 6. In germline, CDR1 is SGDLS, CDR2 YYNGEE. As DNA, the CDR3 is TGTGCCAGCAGCGCGACAGGGAGAGGGAACACTGAAGCTTTCTTT. This gives the protein CASSATGRGNTEAFF.

The rearrangement uses TRBV28 and TRBJ2-1; 7 nucleotides match TRBD1. Germline V CDR1 and CDR2: MDHEN, SYDVKM. V shed 7 bases and J 8 bases; nucleotides not matched to a gene: 8. CDR3 length: 13 residues. The CDR3 loop reads CASTGQEDDEQFF. The CDR3 coding sequence is TGTGCCAGCACCGGACAGGAGGATGATGAGCAGTTCTTC.

The chain joins TRBV6-5 to TRBJ1-4; D remains unclear. This CDR3 spans 14 amino acids. V was cut by 2 bases and J by 9 bases, with 13 bases left in between. Germline V gene sequence: CDR1 MNHEY, CDR2 SVGAGI. The DNA of the CDR3 is TGTGCCAGCAGTTACCTAGGAGGGTTGCAAAAACTGTTTTTT. It yields the protein CASSYLGGLQKLFF.

The V call is TRBV4-2, the J call TRBJ1-5, with a tentative D call TRBD1 (6 bases). From germline, CDR1 is LGHNA and CDR2 YNFKEQ. This CDR3 comprises 15 residues. V was pared by 2 bases and J by 3 bases, with 11 bases between. In DNA, the CDR3 is TGTGCCAGCAGCCAACAGGGGATTCTCAATCAGCCCCAGCATTTT. Translating gives CASSQQGILNQPQHF.

The table lists this clone with many counts. The chain recombines TRBV6-4 with TRBJ2-1; 7 bases agree with TRBD2. This CDR3 comprises 15 residues. V dropped 5 bases and J dropped 0; count of bases not matched to a gene: 4. Germline V gene sequence: CDR1 MRHNA, CDR2 SNTAGT. CDR3 DNA: TGTGCCAGCAGTTACAGCGGGGACTCCTACAATGAGCAGTTCTTC. This translates into CASSYSGDSYNEQFF.

The chain employs TRBV30 and TRBJ1-2; D might be TRBD1 (6 bases). The CDR3 extends over 15 amino acids. The ends were cut back, 4 bases at V and 8 bases at J, with 23 bases in the middle. Germline CDR1 GTSNPN, CDR2 SVGIG (reference sequence). Here the CDR3 DNA reads TGTGCCTGGAACAACTCGGACCTGACCGGGACAGGCTACACCTTC. It translates to CAWNNSDLTGTGYTF. Based on the CDR3 plus reference TRBV30 and TRBJ1-2, the full variable domain is SQTIHQWPATLVQPVGSPLSLECTVEGTSNPNLYWYRQAAGRGLQLLFYSVGIGQISSEVPQNLSASRPQDRQFILSSKKLLLSDSGFYLCAWNNSDLTGTGYTFGSGTRLTVV.

V gene TRBV5-4 combines with J gene TRBJ2-1; TRBD2 agrees at 9 bases. CDR3 length: 13 residues. The V gene end was trimmed by 5 bases and the J gene end by 11 bases; junction bases not matched to a gene: 8. Germline loops: CDR1 SGHNT, CDR2 YYREEE (reference sequence). The CDR3 nucleotides are TGTGCCAGCAGTTACTGGCGGGGGGGGAAGCAGTTCTTC. Its translation: CASSYWRGGKQFF.

CDR3 protein: CASSVEAGNTIYF. In DNA, the CDR3 is TGCGCCAGCAGCGTGGAAGCCGGAAACACCATATATTTT. The chain has TRBV5-1 and TRBJ1-3; D is ambiguous. In germline, CDR1 is SGHRS, CDR2 YFSETQ. This CDR3 contains 13 residues. The V and J ends lost 4 bases and 4 bases respectively, with 9 bases between them. Full variable domain (rest looked up from reference TRBV5-1 and TRBJ1-3): KAGVTQTPRYLIKTRGQQVTLSCSPISGHRSVSWYQQTPGQGLQFLFEYFSETQRNKGNFPGRFSGRQFSNSRSEMNVSTLELGDSALYLCASSVEAGNTIYFGEGSWLTVV.

The chain has TRBV6-5 and TRBJ2-7; no reliable D call. The V and J ends lost 4 bases and 2 bases respectively, with 9 bases between them. The germline CDR1 and CDR2 sequences are MNHEY and SVGAGI. The CDR3 runs 13 residues. DNA of the CDR3: TGTGCCAGCAGTTTAGGTAGCCCCTACGAGCAGTACTTC. Translation gives CASSLGSPYEQYF.

V gene TRBV28 combines with J gene TRBJ1-5; D might be TRBD1 (6 bases). The CDR3 contains 13 residues. The germline CDR1 and CDR2 sequences are MDHEN and SYDVKM. V was trimmed by 5 bases and J by 11 bases, leaving 16 bases between them. The CDR3 region is CASSLVGKGAQHF. The CDR3 DNA follows: TGTGCCAGCAGTCTCGTAGGAAAGGGGGCCCAGCATTTT.

The J gene is TRBJ2-7, the V gene TRBV25-1; TRBD2 might be the D (6 bases). The CDR3 sequence is 13 residues long. Per the germline V gene, CDR1 is MGHDK and CDR2 is SYGVNS. Trimming took 5 bases from V and 5 from J, leaving 13 bases between them. The CDR3 coding sequence is TGTGCCAGCAGTCTTGGGGAGGCGAACGAGCAGTACTTC. This codes for CASSLGEANEQYF.